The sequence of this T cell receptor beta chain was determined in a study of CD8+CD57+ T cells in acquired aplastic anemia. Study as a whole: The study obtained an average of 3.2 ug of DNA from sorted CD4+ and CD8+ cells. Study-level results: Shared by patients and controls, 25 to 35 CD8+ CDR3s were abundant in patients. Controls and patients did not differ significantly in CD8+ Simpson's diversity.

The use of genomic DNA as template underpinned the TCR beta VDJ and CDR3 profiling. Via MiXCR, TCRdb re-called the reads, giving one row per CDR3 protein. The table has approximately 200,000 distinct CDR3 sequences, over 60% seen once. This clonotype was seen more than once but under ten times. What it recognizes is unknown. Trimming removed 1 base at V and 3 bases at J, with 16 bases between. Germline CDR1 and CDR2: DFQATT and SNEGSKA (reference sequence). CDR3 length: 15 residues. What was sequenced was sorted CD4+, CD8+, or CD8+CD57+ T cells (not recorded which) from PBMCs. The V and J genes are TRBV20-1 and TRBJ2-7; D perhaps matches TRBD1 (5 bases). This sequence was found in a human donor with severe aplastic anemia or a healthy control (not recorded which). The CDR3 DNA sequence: TGCAGTGCTAGAGCCGCCAGGGAAGGCCACTACGAGCAGTACTTC. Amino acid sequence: CSARAAREGHYEQYF.